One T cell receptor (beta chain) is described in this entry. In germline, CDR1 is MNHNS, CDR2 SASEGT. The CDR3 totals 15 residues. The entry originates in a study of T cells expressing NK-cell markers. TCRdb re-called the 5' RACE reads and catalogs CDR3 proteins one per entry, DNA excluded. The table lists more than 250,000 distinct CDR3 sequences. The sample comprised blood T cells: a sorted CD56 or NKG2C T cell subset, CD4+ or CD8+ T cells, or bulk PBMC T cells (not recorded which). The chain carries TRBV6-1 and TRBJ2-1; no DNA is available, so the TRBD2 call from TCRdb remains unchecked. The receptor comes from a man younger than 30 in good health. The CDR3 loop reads CASSHTSGGGFEQFF.